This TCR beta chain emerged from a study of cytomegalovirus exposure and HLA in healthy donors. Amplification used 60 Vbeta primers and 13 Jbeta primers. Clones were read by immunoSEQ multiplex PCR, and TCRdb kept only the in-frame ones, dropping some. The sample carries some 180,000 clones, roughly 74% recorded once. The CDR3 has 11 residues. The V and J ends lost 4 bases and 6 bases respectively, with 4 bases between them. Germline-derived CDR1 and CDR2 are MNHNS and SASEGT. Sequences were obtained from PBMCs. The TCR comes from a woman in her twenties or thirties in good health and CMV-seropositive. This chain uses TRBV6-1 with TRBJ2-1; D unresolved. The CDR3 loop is CASSAFNEQFF. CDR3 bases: TGTGCCAGCAGTGCTTTCAATGAGCAGTTCTTC.